This T cell receptor (beta chain) appears in the sequencing data of a study of shared clonotypes between healthy human individuals. Here immunoSEQ multiplex PCR was the method, and the copy in TCRdb shows in-frame clones only, minus some. This table has about 1.5 million clones, about 96% appearing once. The CDR3 loop spans 16 amino acids. V shed 4 bases, J shed 4 bases, and the junction held 12 bases outside the gene matches. Looked up from germline, CDR1 is SGDLS and CDR2 is YYNGEE. This receptor was identified in a man younger than 40 in good health. Source material: naive CD4+ T cells sorted from blood. Indicated subset: CD45RA+ positively selected. The V call is TRBV9, the J call TRBJ2-7; 9 nucleotides agree with TRBD1. In DNA form, the CDR3 reads TGTGCCAGCAGCTCCGGGACAGGGATGGGTTTGTACGAGCAGTACTTC. Translation gives CASSSGTGMGLYEQYF. The full variable domain, in which reference TRBV9 and TRBJ2-7 provide the parts outside the CDR3, is DSGVTQTPKHLITATGQRVTLRCSPRSGDLSVYWYQQSLDQGLQFLIQYYNGEERAKGNILERFSAQQFPDLHSELNLSSLELGDSALYFCASSSGTGMGLYEQYFGPGTRLTVT.